The rows below give T cell receptor beta chains drawn from one sample of a study of T cell repertoires in cytomegalovirus infection. TCRdb re-called the reads through MiXCR, storing one row per CDR3 protein. This table has under 350,000 distinct CDR3 sequences, around 9.1% appearing once. The sequenced material came from PBMCs. The receptors were sampled from a human donor in good health (CMV status not recorded). Some clones in this sample may be carry-over from other donors' samples. Both conserved end residues are part of each CDR3. The order of the fields is V gene, clone size, D gene, J gene, CDR3 length, CDR3 DNA, CDR3 protein. A D gene is named only where the DNA matches it firmly. Clone size, where shown, is once, few, many, or a class for clones that have expanded.

TRBV28	many	TRBD1	TRBJ1-5	15	TGTGCCAGCAGTAAACAGGGGATCGGCAATCAGCCCCAGCATTTT	CASSKQGIGNQPQHF
TRBV7-3	many	-	TRBJ2-2	13	TGTGCCAGCAGCTCGGTGTATTCGGGGGAGCTGTTTTTT	CASSSVYSGELFF
TRBV2	-	-	TRBJ1-5	13	TGTGCCAGCAGTGGGCAGCTAAATCAGCCCCAGCATTTT	CASSGQLNQPQHF
TRBV20-1	few	TRBD1	TRBJ2-7	13	TGCAGTGCAGGCGGACAGGGAACCTACGAGCAGTACTTC	CSAGGQGTYEQYF
TRBV3-1	many	-	TRBJ2-5	16	TGTGCCAGCAGCCAAGTACAGGGCATCCTCCAAGAGACCCAGTACTTC	CASSQVQGILQETQYF
TRBV3-1	many	-	TRBJ2-5	15	TGTGCCAGCAGCCAAGATTTTACTTCTCGGGAGACCCAGTACTTC	CASSQDFTSRETQYF
TRBV5-6	-	-	TRBJ1-1	15	TGTGCCAGCAGCCCGCTAGGACAGCTGAACACTGAAGCTTTCTTT	CASSPLGQLNTEAFF
TRBV10-3	-	TRBD1	TRBJ1-5	17	TGTGCCATCAGTGATAATATGAGGGGGCAGGGCAATCAGCCCCAGCATTTT	CAISDNMRGQGNQPQHF
TRBV5-5	many	-	TRBJ2-1	12	TGTGCCAGCAGCTTGGAAAAGGCAATGCAGTTCTTC	CASSLEKAMQFF
TRBV7-2	many	-	TRBJ2-5	12	TGTGCCAGCAGCTCGAGAAAAGGGACCCAGTACTTC	CASSSRKGTQYF